What follows describes a single T cell receptor beta chain. V shed 4 bases and J shed 3 bases, with 6 bases lying between them. CDR1 and CDR2 from the germline V gene are GTSNPN and SVGIG (reference sequence). The CDR3 has 12 amino acids. The data originate from a study of cytomegalovirus exposure and HLA in healthy donors. Primers: 60 Vbeta forward and 13 Jbeta reverse. The table came from immunoSEQ multiplex PCR; TCRdb's copy has only in-frame clones and leaves some out. The repertoire holds approximately 71,000 clones, with about two thirds as singletons. Sequences were obtained from PBMCs. This sequence originates from a woman in her thirties or forties in good health and CMV-seropositive. The rearrangement links TRBV30 to TRBJ2-2, with D perhaps matching TRBD1 (6 bases). The CDR3, as DNA: TGTGCCTGGACAGGGGACACCGGGGAGCTGTTTTTT. Protein product: CAWTGDTGELFF.